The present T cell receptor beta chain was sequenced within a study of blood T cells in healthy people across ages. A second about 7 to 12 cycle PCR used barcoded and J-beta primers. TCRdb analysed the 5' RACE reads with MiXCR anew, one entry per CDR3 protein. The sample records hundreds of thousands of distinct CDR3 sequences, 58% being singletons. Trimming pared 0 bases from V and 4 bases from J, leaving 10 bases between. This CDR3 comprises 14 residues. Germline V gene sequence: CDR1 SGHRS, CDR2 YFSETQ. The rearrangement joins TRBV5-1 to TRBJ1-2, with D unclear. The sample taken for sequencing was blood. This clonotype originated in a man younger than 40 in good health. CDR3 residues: CASSLAQSGYGYTF. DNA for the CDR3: TGCGCCAGCAGCTTGGCCCAGTCTGGCTATGGCTACACCTTC.